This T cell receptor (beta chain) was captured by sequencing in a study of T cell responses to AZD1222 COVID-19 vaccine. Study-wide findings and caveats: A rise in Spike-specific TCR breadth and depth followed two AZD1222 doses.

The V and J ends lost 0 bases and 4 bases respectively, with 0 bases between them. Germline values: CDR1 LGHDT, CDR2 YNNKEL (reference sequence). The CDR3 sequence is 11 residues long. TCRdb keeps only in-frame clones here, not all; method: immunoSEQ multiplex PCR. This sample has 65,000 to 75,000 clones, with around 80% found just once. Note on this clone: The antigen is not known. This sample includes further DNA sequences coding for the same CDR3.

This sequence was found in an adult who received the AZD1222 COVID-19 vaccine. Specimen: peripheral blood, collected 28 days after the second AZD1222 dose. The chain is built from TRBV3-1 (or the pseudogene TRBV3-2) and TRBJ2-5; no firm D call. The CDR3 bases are TGTGCCAGCAGCCAAGAAGAGACCCAGTACTTC. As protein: CASSQEETQYF.